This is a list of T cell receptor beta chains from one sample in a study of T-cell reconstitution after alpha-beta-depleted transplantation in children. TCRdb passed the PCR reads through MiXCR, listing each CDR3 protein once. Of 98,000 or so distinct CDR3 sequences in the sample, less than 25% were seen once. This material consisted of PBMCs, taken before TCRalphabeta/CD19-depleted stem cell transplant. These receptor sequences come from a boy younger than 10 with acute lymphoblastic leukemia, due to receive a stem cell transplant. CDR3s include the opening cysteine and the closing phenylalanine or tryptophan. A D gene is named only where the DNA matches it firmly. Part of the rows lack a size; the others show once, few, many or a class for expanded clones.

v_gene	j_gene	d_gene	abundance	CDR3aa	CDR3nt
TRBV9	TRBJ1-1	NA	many	CASSVGEGDEAFF	TGTGCCAGCAGCGTAGGAGAAGGGGATGAAGCTTTCTTT
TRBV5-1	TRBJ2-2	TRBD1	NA	CASSRGQGAANTGELFF	TGCGCCAGCAGCAGGGGACAGGGGGCAGCGAACACCGGGGAGCTGTTTTTT
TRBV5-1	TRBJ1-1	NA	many	CASRELLTEAFF	TGCGCCAGCCGGGAGCTGTTGACTGAAGCTTTCTTT
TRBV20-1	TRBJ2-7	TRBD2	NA	CSARARTSGGIYEQYF	TGCAGTGCTAGAGCGCGGACTAGCGGAGGGATTTACGAGCAGTACTTC
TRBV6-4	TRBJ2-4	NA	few	CASNMDHIQYF	TGTGCCAGCAACATGGACCACATTCAGTACTTC
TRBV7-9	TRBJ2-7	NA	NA	CASSLANEQYF	TGTGCCAGCAGCCTCGCTAACGAGCAGTACTTC
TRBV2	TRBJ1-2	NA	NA	CASSPGSPRVDYGYTF	TGTGCCAGCAGTCCCGGGTCCCCCCGGGTAGACTATGGCTACACCTTC
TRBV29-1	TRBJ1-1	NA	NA	CSVVAWEGVWDTEAFF	TGCAGCGTTGTTGCGTGGGAGGGCGTATGGGACACTGAAGCTTTCTTT
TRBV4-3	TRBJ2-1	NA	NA	CASSEGRSVSYNEQFF	TGCGCCAGCAGCGAAGGAAGGAGCGTCTCCTACAATGAGCAGTTCTTC
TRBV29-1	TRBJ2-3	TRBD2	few	CSVDGGRWSTDTQYF	TGCAGCGTTGACGGCGGGAGGTGGAGCACAGATACGCAGTATTTT
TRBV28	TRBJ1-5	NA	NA	CASDSSGQSSNQPQHF	TGTGCCAGCGATTCCTCTGGACAGAGTAGCAATCAGCCCCAGCATTTT
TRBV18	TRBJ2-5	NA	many	CASSPGGETQYF	TGTGCCAGCTCGCCCGGTGGGGAGACCCAGTACTTC
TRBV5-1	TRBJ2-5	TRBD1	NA	CASSYRTGQETQYF	TGCGCCAGCAGCTACCGGACAGGGCAAGAGACCCAGTACTTC
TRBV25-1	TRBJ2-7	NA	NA	CASSEFYEQYF	TGTGCCAGCAGTGAGTTCTACGAGCAGTACTTC
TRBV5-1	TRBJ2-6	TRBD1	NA	CASSAATGEGANVLTF	TGCGCCAGCAGCGCAGCGACAGGGGAAGGGGCCAACGTCCTGACTTTC
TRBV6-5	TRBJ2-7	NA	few	CASSYQGKQYF	TGTGCCAGCAGTTACCAGGGGAAGCAGTACTTC
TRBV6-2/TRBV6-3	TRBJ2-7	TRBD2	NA	CASSYSVASGEYEQYF	TGTGCCAGCAGTTACTCAGTGGCTAGCGGCGAATACGAGCAGTACTTC
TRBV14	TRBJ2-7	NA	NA	CASSRRDRGGEQYF	TGTGCCAGCAGCCGGAGGGATAGGGGCGGCGAGCAGTACTTC
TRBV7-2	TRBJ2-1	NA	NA	CASSSDSGTSYNEQFF	TGTGCCAGCAGCTCGGATAGCGGTACTTCCTACAATGAGCAGTTCTTC
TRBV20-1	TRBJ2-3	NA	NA	CSASPGSTDTQYF	TGCAGTGCATCCCCTGGCAGCACAGATACGCAGTATTTT
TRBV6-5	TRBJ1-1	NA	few	CASSYTRRSEQAFF	TGTGCCAGCAGTTACACTAGACGGTCGGAGCAGGCTTTCTTT
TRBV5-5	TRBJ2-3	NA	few	CASSPSTGAVPTDTQYF	TGTGCCAGCAGCCCCTCGACAGGCGCCGTCCCCACAGATACGCAGTATTTT
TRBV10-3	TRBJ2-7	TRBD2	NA	CAISGTSGTAYEQYF	TGTGCCATCAGTGGAACTAGCGGCACAGCCTACGAGCAGTACTTC
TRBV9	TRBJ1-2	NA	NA	CASSVEPGTAPGGYTF	TGTGCCAGCAGCGTAGAGCCGGGGACGGCCCCAGGTGGCTACACCTTC
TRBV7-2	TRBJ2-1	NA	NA	CASSLSGIEQFF	TGTGCCAGCAGCTTATCTGGGATAGAGCAGTTCTTC
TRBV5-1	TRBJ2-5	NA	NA	CASSLANSQETQYF	TGCGCCAGCAGCTTGGCTAACAGCCAAGAGACCCAGTACTTC
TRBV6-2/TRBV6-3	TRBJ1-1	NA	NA	CASSRYLTTENTEAFF	TGTGCCAGCAGCCGATACCTTACGACAGAGAACACTGAAGCTTTCTTT
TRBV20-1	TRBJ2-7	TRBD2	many	CSARLADSSYEQYF	TGCAGTGCTAGACTAGCGGATAGCTCCTACGAGCAGTACTTC
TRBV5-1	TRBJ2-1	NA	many	CASSLSSGGGNEQFF	TGCGCCAGCAGCTTGTCTAGCGGAGGGGGCAATGAGCAGTTCTTC
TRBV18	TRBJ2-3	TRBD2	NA	CASSLGLAGETDTQYF	TGTGCCAGCTCACTCGGACTAGCGGGAGAGACAGATACGCAGTATTTT
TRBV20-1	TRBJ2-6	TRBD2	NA	CSARDGRLAGYSGANVLTF	TGCAGTGCTAGAGATGGACGACTAGCGGGTTACTCTGGGGCCAACGTCCTGACTTTC
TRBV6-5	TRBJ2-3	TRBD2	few	CASSYTGTSGSDTQYF	TGTGCCAGCAGTTACACCGGGACTAGCGGATCAGATACGCAGTATTTT
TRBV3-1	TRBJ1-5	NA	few	CASSHFGGQPQHF	TGTGCCAGCAGCCACTTCGGGGGGCAGCCCCAGCATTTT
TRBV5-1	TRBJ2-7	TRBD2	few	CASSKTASGGAYEQYF	TGCGCCAGCAGCAAAACGGCTAGCGGAGGGGCCTACGAGCAGTACTTC
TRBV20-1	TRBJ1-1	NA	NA	CSASTHSNLAFF	TGCAGTGCTAGTACTCACAGTAATTTGGCTTTCTTT
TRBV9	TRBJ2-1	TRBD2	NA	CASSVVPSGTNEQFF	TGTGCCAGCAGCGTAGTTCCTAGCGGGACCAATGAGCAGTTCTTC
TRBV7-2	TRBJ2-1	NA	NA	CASRLEPRDEQFF	TGTGCCAGCAGATTAGAACCGCGAGATGAGCAGTTCTTC
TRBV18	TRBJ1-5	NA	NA	CASSRSGNQPQHF	TGTGCCAGCTCCCGCTCAGGGAATCAGCCCCAGCATTTT
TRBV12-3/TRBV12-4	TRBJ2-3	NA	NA	CATSQASGGGSTDTQYF	TGTGCCACCAGCCAGGCTAGCGGAGGGGGTAGCACAGATACGCAGTATTTT
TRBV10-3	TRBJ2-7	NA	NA	CAIVGGPTYEQYF	TGTGCCATCGTCGGCGGACCAACCTACGAGCAGTACTTC
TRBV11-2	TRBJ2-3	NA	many	CASSRTGSPSTDTQYF	TGTGCCAGCAGCCGTACAGGGTCACCTAGCACAGATACGCAGTATTTT
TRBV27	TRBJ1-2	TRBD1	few	CASSPPGQRSYGYTF	TGTGCCAGCAGTCCTCCGGGACAGCGATCCTATGGCTACACCTTC
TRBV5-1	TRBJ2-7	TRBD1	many	CASSVTGGEYEQYF	TGCGCCAGCAGCGTGACAGGGGGGGAGTACGAGCAGTACTTC
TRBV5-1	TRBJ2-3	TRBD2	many	CASSNGLAGADTQYF	TGCGCCAGCAGCAATGGACTAGCGGGCGCAGATACGCAGTATTTT
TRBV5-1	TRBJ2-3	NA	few	CASSFRDRTDTQYF	TGCGCCAGCAGCTTCAGGGATAGGACAGATACGCAGTATTTT
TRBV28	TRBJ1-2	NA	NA	CASTDYYGYTF	TGTGCCAGCACCGATTACTATGGCTACACCTTC
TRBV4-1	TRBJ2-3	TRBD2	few	CASSRRTSGPSTDTQYF	TGCGCCAGCAGCCGCAGGACTAGCGGACCTAGCACAGATACGCAGTATTTT
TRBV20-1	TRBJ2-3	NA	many	CSARDPQTDTQYF	TGCAGTGCTAGAGATCCTCAAACAGATACGCAGTATTTT